These T cell receptor beta chains were read from a single sample in a study of T-cell reconstitution after alpha-beta-depleted transplantation in children. TCRdb analysed the PCR reads with MiXCR anew, one entry per CDR3 protein. The data hold 330,000 or so distinct CDR3 sequences, with over 7% observed a single time. The starting material was peripheral blood, obtained 360 days after TCRalphabeta/CD19-depleted stem cell transplant. The receptors stem from a female patient aged 2-9 years who had a stem cell transplant for Fanconi anemia, so the T cells may come from the graft donor. Both conserved end residues are part of each CDR3. The D gene is left open where the match is weak. Clone size appears in some rows only: once, few, many, or a class for an expanded clone.

j_call: TRBJ2-1
clone_size: many
v_call: TRBV7-3
d_call: TRBD2
cdr3_aa: CASSLLAGDNEQFF
cdr3_nt: TGTGCCAGCAGCCTACTAGCGGGAGACAATGAGCAGTTCTTC

j_call: TRBJ1-1
clone_size: .
v_call: TRBV11-3
d_call: TRBD1
cdr3_aa: CASSGGTGYTEAFF
cdr3_nt: TGTGCCAGCAGCGGCGGGACAGGCTACACTGAAGCTTTCTTT

j_call: TRBJ1-6
clone_size: few
v_call: TRBV20-1
d_call: .
cdr3_aa: CSAKKATDYNSPLHF
cdr3_nt: TGCAGTGCAAAGAAGGCGACAGATTATAATTCACCCCTCCACTTT

j_call: TRBJ1-1
clone_size: many
v_call: TRBV5-1
d_call: .
cdr3_aa: CASSLVKLRLSTEAFF
cdr3_nt: TGCGCCAGCAGCTTGGTAAAGTTGAGGTTAAGCACTGAAGCTTTCTTT

j_call: TRBJ2-1
clone_size: many
v_call: TRBV6-5
d_call: .
cdr3_aa: CASSYSRIYNEQFF
cdr3_nt: TGTGCCAGCAGTTACTCGAGGATATACAATGAGCAGTTCTTC

j_call: TRBJ2-7
clone_size: many
v_call: TRBV4-2
d_call: .
cdr3_aa: CASSQDGASSYEQYF
cdr3_nt: TGTGCCAGCAGCCAAGACGGGGCTAGCTCCTACGAGCAGTACTTC

j_call: TRBJ1-5
clone_size: .
v_call: TRBV7-6
d_call: TRBD1
cdr3_aa: CASSPDRGKNDGNQPQHF
cdr3_nt: TGTGCCAGCAGCCCGGACAGGGGGAAAAATGATGGCAATCAGCCCCAGCATTTT

j_call: TRBJ2-1
clone_size: many
v_call: TRBV9
d_call: .
cdr3_aa: CASSVALPGSFNEQFF
cdr3_nt: TGTGCCAGCAGCGTAGCTCTCCCGGGGAGCTTCAATGAGCAGTTCTTC

j_call: TRBJ2-7
clone_size: many
v_call: TRBV11-2
d_call: .
cdr3_aa: CASSLGRWGYEQYF
cdr3_nt: TGTGCCAGCAGCTTAGGGCGTTGGGGCTACGAGCAGTACTTC

j_call: TRBJ2-5
clone_size: many
v_call: TRBV25-1
d_call: .
cdr3_aa: CASSQRLETQYF
cdr3_nt: TGTGCCAGCAGTCAACGATTGGAGACCCAGTACTTC

j_call: TRBJ1-2
clone_size: .
v_call: TRBV28
d_call: TRBD1
cdr3_aa: CASSPRGWFYGYTF
cdr3_nt: TGTGCCAGCAGTCCCAGGGGGTGGTTCTATGGCTACACCTTC

j_call: TRBJ1-4
clone_size: many
v_call: TRBV11-1
d_call: TRBD1
cdr3_aa: CASSIPRGREIDEKLFF
cdr3_nt: TGTGCCAGCAGCATCCCCAGGGGGCGGGAGATCGATGAAAAACTGTTTTTT

j_call: TRBJ2-3
clone_size: many
v_call: TRBV20-1
d_call: .
cdr3_aa: CSARGWLAEDTQYF
cdr3_nt: TGCAGTGCTAGAGGTTGGCTAGCCGAAGATACGCAGTATTTT

j_call: TRBJ2-3
clone_size: few
v_call: TRBV27
d_call: TRBD2
cdr3_aa: CASSWSGGEILGTQYF
cdr3_nt: TGTGCCAGCAGTTGGAGCGGGGGCGAAATTCTTGGCACGCAGTATTTT

j_call: TRBJ2-1
clone_size: few
v_call: TRBV3-1
d_call: .
cdr3_aa: CASGPRGTGQFF
cdr3_nt: TGTGCCAGCGGTCCACGGGGGACGGGGCAGTTCTTC

j_call: TRBJ1-2
clone_size: few
v_call: TRBV9
d_call: .
cdr3_aa: CASSDPGRNYGYTF
cdr3_nt: TGTGCCAGCAGCGACCCGGGACGGAACTATGGCTACACCTTC

j_call: TRBJ2-7
clone_size: .
v_call: TRBV2
d_call: TRBD2
cdr3_aa: CASSGTSGGSYEQYF
cdr3_nt: TGTGCCAGCAGTGGGACTAGCGGGGGGTCCTACGAGCAGTACTTC

j_call: TRBJ1-2
clone_size: .
v_call: TRBV4-1
d_call: .
cdr3_aa: CASSRDPGERYGYTF
cdr3_nt: TGCGCCAGCAGCCGTGATCCAGGTGAGAGGTATGGCTACACCTTC

j_call: TRBJ1-5
clone_size: many
v_call: TRBV28
d_call: .
cdr3_aa: CASSFGADSNQPQHF
cdr3_nt: TGTGCCAGCAGTTTTGGAGCTGATAGCAATCAGCCCCAGCATTTT

j_call: TRBJ2-1
clone_size: few
v_call: TRBV20-1
d_call: TRBD2
cdr3_aa: CSARDRKRGAGEQFF
cdr3_nt: TGCAGTGCTAGAGACCGCAAGCGGGGGGCCGGTGAGCAGTTCTTC

j_call: TRBJ1-2
clone_size: .
v_call: TRBV12-3/TRBV12-4
d_call: TRBD1
cdr3_aa: CASSVGQGALGYTF
cdr3_nt: TGTGCCAGCAGTGTCGGACAGGGGGCATTGGGCTACACCTTC

j_call: TRBJ2-3
clone_size: .
v_call: TRBV18
d_call: .
cdr3_aa: CASSPYGGQPAGTQYF
cdr3_nt: TGTGCCAGCTCACCATACGGGGGCCAACCGGCTGGTACGCAGTATTTT

j_call: TRBJ2-3
clone_size: many
v_call: TRBV12-3/TRBV12-4
d_call: .
cdr3_aa: CASSPPPTDTQYF
cdr3_nt: TGTGCCAGCAGTCCCCCCCCCACAGATACGCAGTATTTT

j_call: TRBJ2-3
clone_size: few
v_call: TRBV4-1
d_call: TRBD2
cdr3_aa: CASSQSYLAGGRTDTQYF
cdr3_nt: TGCGCCAGCAGCCAGTCCTACCTAGCGGGGGGGAGAACAGATACGCAGTATTTT

j_call: TRBJ2-7
clone_size: few
v_call: TRBV7-3
d_call: .
cdr3_aa: CASSVAGTPSSYEQYF
cdr3_nt: TGTGCCAGCAGCGTAGCCGGGACACCGAGCTCCTACGAGCAGTACTTC

j_call: TRBJ2-2
clone_size: few
v_call: TRBV25-1
d_call: .
cdr3_aa: CASSELLGTGELFF
cdr3_nt: TGTGCCAGCAGTGAATTGTTGGGCACCGGGGAGCTGTTTTTT

j_call: TRBJ2-1
clone_size: many
v_call: TRBV18
d_call: .
cdr3_aa: CASSPAQSNEQFF
cdr3_nt: TGTGCCAGCTCACCGGCCCAGTCCAATGAGCAGTTCTTC

j_call: TRBJ2-2
clone_size: many
v_call: TRBV28
d_call: TRBD1
cdr3_aa: CASSSNRDSPAGELFF
cdr3_nt: TGTGCCAGCAGTTCCAACCGGGACAGCCCGGCCGGGGAGCTGTTTTTT

j_call: TRBJ2-1
clone_size: .
v_call: TRBV7-3
d_call: .
cdr3_aa: CATRLGNEQFF
cdr3_nt: TGTGCCACCCGACTAGGCAATGAGCAGTTCTTC

j_call: TRBJ2-2
clone_size: many
v_call: TRBV7-8
d_call: .
cdr3_aa: CASSWDFGTGELFF
cdr3_nt: TGTGCCAGCAGCTGGGATTTTGGTACCGGGGAGCTGTTTTTT

j_call: TRBJ2-2
clone_size: many
v_call: TRBV4-1
d_call: .
cdr3_aa: CASSQDSWGPGELFF
cdr3_nt: TGCGCCAGCAGCCAAGATTCATGGGGACCCGGGGAGCTGTTTTTT

j_call: TRBJ2-2
clone_size: few
v_call: TRBV12-3/TRBV12-4
d_call: TRBD1
cdr3_aa: CASSSHGTGGTGELFF
cdr3_nt: TGTGCCAGCAGTTCCCATGGGACAGGGGGCACCGGGGAGCTGTTTTTT

j_call: TRBJ1-1
clone_size: few
v_call: TRBV18
d_call: .
cdr3_aa: CASSLTGPRDTEAFF
cdr3_nt: TGTGCCAGCTCACTTACAGGTCCGAGGGACACTGAAGCTTTCTTT

j_call: TRBJ2-5
clone_size: few
v_call: TRBV3-1
d_call: .
cdr3_aa: CASSQEYGVQETQYF
cdr3_nt: TGTGCCAGCAGCCAAGAGTACGGGGTCCAAGAGACCCAGTACTTC

j_call: TRBJ1-6
clone_size: few
v_call: TRBV5-5
d_call: .
cdr3_aa: CASSSRGRNSPLHF
cdr3_nt: TGTGCCAGCAGCTCGAGGGGGAGGAATTCACCCCTCCACTTT

j_call: TRBJ2-2
clone_size: few
v_call: TRBV3-1
d_call: .
cdr3_aa: CASSQARGNTGELFF
cdr3_nt: TGTGCCAGCAGCCAAGCCCGGGGAAACACCGGGGAGCTGTTTTTT